Listed below are T cell receptor beta chains from one sample, sequenced in a study of early T cells in non-severe SARS-CoV-2 infection. TCRdb re-analysed the 5' RACE reads in MiXCR, keeping a single row per CDR3 protein. The profile shows roughly 65,000 distinct CDR3 sequences, approximately 12% of them singletons. The specimen sequenced was whole blood. These receptors originate from an adult who was a healthcare worker with PCR-confirmed SARS-CoV-2 infection or an uninfected control (not recorded which). Each CDR3 is given with its conserved first and last residue. A D gene is named only where the DNA matches it firmly. Size is stated for part of the rows, as once, few or many counts, or as a class when the clone is expanded.

D gene	V gene	clone size	J gene	CDR3 protein	CDR3 DNA
TRBD2	TRBV6-1	-	TRBJ2-7	CASSATTSGVIQQYF	TGTGCCAGCAGTGCAACAACTAGCGGGGTTATCCAGCAGTACTTC
TRBD2	TRBV6-5	few	TRBJ2-7	CASSYSASGVYEQYF	TGTGCCAGCAGTTACTCGGCTAGCGGGGTCTACGAGCAGTACTTC
-	TRBV5-5	-	TRBJ2-1	CASSPAALNEQFF	TGTGCCAGCAGCCCGGCAGCCCTCAATGAGCAGTTCTTC
-	TRBV6-2/TRBV6-3	many	TRBJ1-5	CASSLEQGGNQPQHF	TGTGCCAGCAGCCTCGAACAGGGTGGCAATCAGCCCCAGCATTTT
TRBD1	TRBV9	-	TRBJ2-7	CASSATGATYEQYF	TGTGCCAGCAGCGCCACAGGGGCGACCTACGAGCAGTACTTC
TRBD1	TRBV5-1	-	TRBJ1-1	CASSGGQANTEAFF	TGCGCCAGCAGCGGGGGACAGGCGAACACTGAAGCTTTCTTT
TRBD2	TRBV10-3	few	TRBJ2-5	CAISPSGSETQYF	TGTGCCATCAGCCCTAGCGGGTCAGAGACCCAGTACTTC
-	TRBV5-6	many	TRBJ2-7	CASSGRDAVSYEQYF	TGTGCCAGCAGCGGCCGGGACGCGGTCTCCTACGAGCAGTACTTC
-	TRBV7-8	few	TRBJ2-3	CASSFQGIQTDTQYF	TGTGCCAGCAGCTTTCAGGGGATTCAGACAGATACGCAGTATTTT
TRBD2	TRBV2	few	TRBJ2-7	CASSLTSGGTPYEQYF	TGTGCCAGCAGTTTGACTAGCGGGGGGACGCCCTACGAGCAGTACTTC
-	TRBV11-2	-	TRBJ1-2	CASSPDSDGYTF	TGTGCCAGCAGCCCCGACTCAGATGGCTACACCTTC
TRBD2	TRBV7-3	many	TRBJ2-1	CASSSTFAGGMNEQFF	TGTGCCAGCAGCTCCACCTTCGCGGGGGGGATGAATGAGCAGTTCTTC
-	TRBV6-6	-	TRBJ1-1	CASSYGAPMNTEAFF	TGTGCCAGCAGTTACGGGGCCCCGATGAACACTGAAGCTTTCTTT
TRBD1	TRBV6-5	many	TRBJ2-1	CASTRDRGHNEQFF	TGTGCCAGCACCAGGGACAGGGGCCACAATGAGCAGTTCTTC
TRBD2	TRBV29-1	-	TRBJ2-7	CSVLPTSDEQYF	TGCAGCGTCCTCCCCACTAGCGACGAGCAGTACTTC
-	TRBV12-3/TRBV12-4	many	TRBJ2-3	CASSTRRETDTQYF	TGTGCCAGCAGTACACGCAGGGAAACAGATACGCAGTATTTT
TRBD2	TRBV5-1	-	TRBJ2-7	CASSGGLVSAYEQYF	TGCGCCAGCAGCGGAGGACTAGTTAGCGCCTACGAGCAGTACTTC
-	TRBV11-2	-	TRBJ2-5	CASSLGRGLLQETQYF	TGTGCCAGCAGCTTAGGTAGAGGACTTCTTCAAGAGACCCAGTACTTC
-	TRBV20-1	-	TRBJ1-1	CSANLMNTEAFF	TGCAGTGCTAATTTGATGAACACTGAAGCTTTCTTT
-	TRBV12-3/TRBV12-4	few	TRBJ2-7	CASTEGIADEQYF	TGTGCCAGCACTGAGGGAATTGCGGACGAGCAGTACTTC
-	TRBV14	few	TRBJ1-1	CASSQIKGRGAFF	TGTGCCAGCAGCCAAATTAAGGGCCGCGGAGCTTTCTTT
TRBD2	TRBV7-9	many	TRBJ2-7	CASEQLTRGAGVPYEQYF	TGTGCCAGCGAGCAACTCACCAGGGGAGCGGGGGTTCCCTACGAGCAGTACTTC
TRBD1	TRBV2	-	TRBJ1-6	CASSKTGINSPLHF	TGTGCCAGCAGTAAGACAGGGATTAATTCACCCCTCCACTTT
TRBD1	TRBV10-2	few	TRBJ2-3	CASSVETGLMTDTQYF	TGCGCCAGCAGTGTGGAGACAGGGCTCATGACAGATACGCAGTATTTT
TRBD1	TRBV5-8	many	TRBJ1-1	CASIPRQGREAFF	TGTGCCAGCATCCCGAGACAGGGCCGTGAAGCTTTCTTT
-	TRBV5-1	few	TRBJ2-2	CASSLARTHANTGELFF	TGCGCCAGCAGCTTGGCTCGGACCCATGCGAACACCGGGGAGCTGTTTTTT
-	TRBV6-5	many	TRBJ1-5	CASSPSWSQPQHF	TGTGCCAGCAGCCCCTCGTGGAGTCAGCCCCAGCATTTT
-	TRBV11-2	many	TRBJ2-1	CASSFLGKVDGEQFF	TGTGCCAGCAGCTTCCTAGGCAAGGTCGACGGGGAGCAGTTCTTC
-	TRBV12-3/TRBV12-4	-	TRBJ1-6	CASSTGSYNSPLHF	TGTGCCAGCAGTACAGGGTCCTATAATTCACCCCTCCACTTT
-	TRBV2	few	TRBJ2-3	CASSDWGALPTDTQYF	TGTGCCAGCAGTGACTGGGGGGCTCTTCCCACAGATACGCAGTATTTT
-	TRBV20-1	-	TRBJ1-3	CSASIGGTIGNTIYF	TGCAGTGCTAGTATCGGGGGGACAATTGGAAACACCATATATTTT
-	TRBV5-4	many	TRBJ2-7	CASSPPGPVTGEQYF	TGTGCCAGCAGCCCGCCGGGACCGGTGACGGGGGAGCAGTACTTC
-	TRBV4-3	-	TRBJ2-3	CASSQDLRGDTQYF	TGCGCCAGCAGCCAAGATCTCCGGGGAGATACGCAGTATTTT
TRBD1	TRBV12-3/TRBV12-4	few	TRBJ2-5	CASSPGTGGRETQYF	TGTGCCAGCAGTCCCGGGACAGGGGGCAGAGAGACCCAGTACTTC
-	TRBV27	many	TRBJ1-3	CASSFGPSGNTIYF	TGTGCCAGCAGTTTCGGGCCCTCTGGAAACACCATATATTTT
-	TRBV6-6	many	TRBJ2-3	CASSSPDRGTDTQYF	TGTGCCAGCAGTAGCCCCGACAGAGGCACAGATACGCAGTATTTT
-	TRBV29-1	-	TRBJ1-2	CSVARGADGYTF	TGCAGCGTGGCCCGAGGGGCGGATGGCTACACCTTC
-	TRBV5-6	many	TRBJ1-4	CASRELGKGEKLFF	TGTGCCAGCAGAGAGCTGGGAAAGGGCGAAAAACTGTTTTTT
TRBD1	TRBV29-1	many	TRBJ1-1	CSCDRDNTEAFF	TGCAGCTGTGACAGGGATAACACTGAAGCTTTCTTT
-	TRBV20-1	-	TRBJ1-1	CSARDTAGHTEAFF	TGCAGTGCTAGAGATACTGCGGGTCACACTGAAGCTTTCTTT
TRBD1	TRBV6-5	many	TRBJ1-1	CASSYSGTGGRGNTEAFF	TGTGCCAGCAGTTACTCAGGGACAGGAGGAAGGGGAAACACTGAAGCTTTCTTT
-	TRBV27	-	TRBJ1-2	CASGRDANYGYTF	TGTGCCAGCGGGAGGGACGCTAACTATGGCTACACCTTC
TRBD1	TRBV7-8	-	TRBJ2-1	CASSPLDPGQGSREQFF	TGTGCCAGCAGCCCCCTGGACCCGGGACAGGGGAGCAGAGAGCAGTTCTTC
-	TRBV9	many	TRBJ2-3	CPGPRSTDTQYF	TGCCCCGGCCCCCGGAGCACAGATACGCAGTATTTT
-	TRBV11-3	-	TRBJ2-2	CASSWTGRTPGSCFF	-
-	TRBV18	few	TRBJ1-6	CASSLSVTSGGRGNSPLHF	TGTGCCAGCTCACTCTCGGTTACATCCGGGGGGAGAGGGAATTCACCCCTCCACTTT
-	TRBV10-2	-	TRBJ2-2	CASSEDGQFSNTGELFF	TGCGCCAGCAGTGAGGACGGACAGTTCTCGAACACCGGGGAGCTGTTTTTT
TRBD2	TRBV5-1	-	TRBJ2-7	CASSSWTSGVEQYF	TGCGCCAGCAGCTCATGGACTAGCGGGGTCGAGCAGTACTTC
-	TRBV6-5	-	TRBJ2-7	CASSWGRVPYYEQYF	TGTGCCAGCAGCTGGGGTCGGGTCCCCTACTACGAGCAGTACTTC
TRBD2	TRBV7-9	many	TRBJ2-3	CASSHTWTSGAQDTQYF	TGTGCCAGCAGCCATACCTGGACTAGCGGGGCGCAAGATACGCAGTATTTT
TRBD2	TRBV15	-	TRBJ2-7	CATSPTGTRGSSEQYF	TGTGCCACCAGTCCTACCGGGACTAGAGGATCATCCGAGCAGTACTTC
TRBD2	TRBV13	-	TRBJ2-7	CASSPSSRGSDEQYF	TGTGCCAGCAGCCCGTCCTCGCGGGGGTCGGACGAGCAGTACTTC
TRBD1	TRBV18	few	TRBJ1-6	CASSTLPPTGDNSPLHF	TGTGCCAGCTCAACCCTGCCACCGACAGGGGATAATTCACCCCTCCACTTT
-	TRBV6-1	many	TRBJ2-4	CASRVASKNIQYF	TGTGCCAGCAGGGTAGCGTCCAAAAACATTCAGTACTTC
-	TRBV6-6	many	TRBJ2-1	CASSPELGSSYNEQFF	TGTGCCAGCAGTCCAGAACTGGGGAGCTCCTACAATGAGCAGTTCTTC
TRBD1	TRBV13	few	TRBJ2-5	CASSGKGGSYQETQYF	TGTGCCAGCAGCGGGAAAGGGGGCTCGTACCAAGAGACCCAGTACTTC
TRBD1	TRBV7-3	many	TRBJ2-7	CASSLMGQGYEQYF	TGTGCCAGCAGCTTAATGGGACAGGGGTACGAGCAGTACTTC